This T cell receptor (beta chain) was captured by sequencing in a study of T cell responses to AZD1222 COVID-19 vaccine. Regarding the study as a whole: Among those given AZD1222, only five or six were seropositive at baseline. Spike was spanned by vaccine-associated CD4 TCRs, which were dominant at 160-218 and 743-854. Compared with day 0, the breadth and depth of the Spike-specific TCR repertoire rose significantly after two doses of AZD1222.

Notes on this clone: Its specificity is unknown.

Some clones are missing from TCRdb's copy, which holds only in-frame ones; the method was immunoSEQ multiplex PCR. The sample consists of about 120,000 clones, approximately 89% of them appearing once. V lost 6 bases and J 4 bases, leaving 11 bases between the germline ends. Germline V gene lookup returns CDR1 KGHDR and CDR2 SFDVKD. The CDR3 runs to 14 residues. The genes are TRBV24-1 and TRBJ2-2, with unresolved D. The sequencing used peripheral blood, collected on day 0 of AZD1222 vaccination. The receptor comes from an adult in good health. The CDR3 DNA reads TGTGCCACCAGTAGGGCTGGGCTCACCGGGGAGCTGTTTTTT. It translates to CATSRAGLTGELFF.